The 23 T cell receptor beta chains presented below share a single source sample, sequenced in a study of cytomegalovirus exposure and HLA in healthy donors. The PCR made use of 60 Vbeta and 13 Jbeta primers. Sequencing used immunoSEQ multiplex PCR; TCRdb keeps in-frame clones, though not all of them. The sample contains about 180,000 clones, 70% to 85% of which appear only once. The sequencing input was PBMCs. These receptors all come from a woman aged 60-75 years in good health and CMV-seropositive.

The V call is TRBV5-1, the J call TRBJ1-2, with 8 positions matching TRBD1. Germline CDR1 and CDR2: SGHRS and YFSETQ. The CDR3 loop spans 17 amino acids. V gave up 0 bases and J gave up 6 bases; unmatched junction bases: 13. CDR3 DNA: TGCGCCAGCAGCTTGGCGACAGGGGTATGGGGAACGGATGGCTACACCTTC. The encoded protein is CASSLATGVWGTDGYTF.

This clone was picked up one time. The V gene is TRBV11-2, the J gene TRBJ2-3, with D unclear. Germline-derived CDR1 and CDR2 are SGHAT and FQNNGV. Trimming cost V 5 bases and J 2 bases, with 5 bases left between them. This CDR3 spans 12 amino acids. The CDR3 DNA reads as TGTGCCAGCAGCCCACACACAGATACGCAGTATTTT. Its translation: CASSPHTDTQYF.

J is TRBJ1-2 and V is TRBV21-1; no check of the table's D call, TRBD1, against the DNA was made. TRBV21-1 has pseudogene status. The CDR3 contains 15 residues. The CDR3 loop is CASSKQGRGNYGYTF. The CDR3 nucleotides read TGTGCCAGCAGCAAACAGGGCAGGGGTAACTATGGCTACACCTTC.

The J gene is TRBJ2-2, the V gene TRBV15, with TRBD2 matching 8 bases. CDR3 size: 15 residues. Germline V gene data show CDR1 as LNHNV and CDR2 as YYDKDF (reference sequence). Trimming at V came to 1 base and at J to 11 bases, leaving 9 bases not matched to a gene. This CDR3 reads CATSRGGAGVRELFF. In nucleotides, the CDR3 is TGTGCCACCAGCAGAGGAGGAGCGGGGGTTCGCGAGCTGTTTTTT.

This clone was seen a single time. The chain has TRBV12-5 and TRBJ1-2, with no clear D. This CDR3 comprises 13 residues. V dropped 2 bases and J dropped 1 base, with 5 bases sitting between them. Germline loops: CDR1 LGHNT, CDR2 FRNRAP. CDR3 amino acids: CASGLHGNYGYTF. The CDR3 nucleotides read TGTGCTAGTGGTTTGCACGGTAACTATGGCTACACCTTC.

Only a few counts were recorded for this clone. The rearrangement joins TRBV5-1 to TRBJ2-1; possibly TRBD2 for D (5 bases). Germline-derived CDR1 and CDR2 are SGHRS and YFSETQ. V dropped 6 bases and J dropped 9 bases, with 19 bases sitting between them. The CDR3 extends over 14 amino acids. The CDR3 bases are TGCGCCAGCAAACTCCTGCAGTCGAGGGCTGAGCAGTTCTTC. Translating it yields CASKLLQSRAEQFF.

The chain couples TRBV7-9 to TRBJ2-6; 9 bases fit TRBD1. The CDR3 length is 18 residues. The ends lost 4 bases at V and 0 bases at J; junction bases unmatched: 7. The germline V gene has CDR1 SEHNR and CDR2 FQNEAQ (reference sequence). The CDR3 here is CASSSDRGVNSGANVLTF. CDR3 sequence (DNA): TGTGCCAGCAGCTCGGACAGGGGCGTCAACTCTGGGGCCAACGTCCTGACTTTC.

This chain connects TRBV5-1 to TRBJ2-1, with TRBD1 matching 9 bases. The J segment lost 2 bases and the V segment lost 4 bases, leaving 7 bases of the junction unmatched. There are 16 residues in the CDR3. The germline CDR1 and CDR2 sequences are SGHRS and YFSETQ. CDR3 residues: CASSPAGQGTYNEQFF. CDR3 nucleotides: TGCGCCAGCAGCCCGGCGGGACAGGGAACCTACAATGAGCAGTTCTTC.

The chain couples TRBV18 to TRBJ2-2; unclear D gene. Germline V gives CDR1 KGHSH, CDR2 LQKENI. This CDR3 contains 14 residues. The germline V and J ends were trimmed by 8 bases and 1 base, with 11 bases remaining between them. The CDR3 nucleotides read TGTGCCAGCCGTTCCACGCGGAACACCGGGGAGCTGTTTTTT. Encoded protein: CASRSTRNTGELFF.

The V gene is TRBV19, the J gene TRBJ2-6, with D perhaps matching TRBD1 (6 bases). The CDR3 consists of 17 residues. The V end lost 6 bases, the J end lost 1 base, and 16 bases lay between the germline ends. From germline, CDR1 is LNHDA and CDR2 SQIVND (reference sequence). CDR3 sequence: CASRAGTRISGANVLTF. The CDR3 nucleotides are TGTGCCAGTAGGGCAGGGACACGAATTTCTGGGGCCAACGTCCTGACTTTC.

This sequence joins TRBV9 and TRBJ1-2; D not resolved. The CDR3 totals 15 residues. Germline values: CDR1 SGDLS, CDR2 YYNGEE. V was shortened by 4 bases and J by 4 bases, with 17 bases between the two germline ends. CDR3 nucleotide sequence: TGTGCCAGCAGCCCCCGCCCGGGATTGATCTATGGCTACACCTTC. It yields the protein CASSPRPGLIYGYTF.

This chain joins TRBV7-9 and TRBJ1-6, with 11 bases identical to TRBD1. This CDR3 has 15 amino acids. V trimming: 5 bases; J trimming: 10 bases; junction bases outside the gene matches: 7. Looked up from germline, CDR1 is SEHNR and CDR2 is FQNEAQ (reference sequence). CDR3 region: CASSPGQGARSPLHF. As DNA, the CDR3 is TGTGCCAGCAGCCCCGGACAGGGGGCTCGATCACCCCTCCACTTT.

The chain has TRBV9 and TRBJ2-3; D is undetermined. CDR1 SGDLS and CDR2 YYNGEE come from the germline V gene. V dropped 0 bases and J dropped 4 bases, with 9 bases sitting between them. This CDR3 spans 14 amino acids. The CDR3: CASSVATRADTQYF. In nucleotides, the CDR3 is TGTGCCAGCAGCGTAGCTACGAGAGCAGATACGCAGTATTTT.

The chain combines TRBV28 with TRBJ2-5; 8 bases are shared with TRBD2. The CDR3 spans 18 residues. With V trimmed by 3 bases and J by 4 bases, 16 bases remained unmatched. Per germline, CDR1 MDHEN and CDR2 SYDVKM. Written as DNA, the CDR3 is TGTGCCAGCAGTTTGACTGGGATAGCGGGAACAACCTTAGAGACCCAGTACTTC. Encoded protein: CASSLTGIAGTTLETQYF.

J is TRBJ2-1 and V is TRBV5-4, with 12 bases aligning to TRBD2. J lost 5 bases, V lost 3 bases, and 3 bases had no gene match. CDR1 and CDR2 from the germline V gene are SGHNT and YYREEE (reference sequence). The CDR3 extends over 15 amino acids. The CDR3 DNA sequence: TGTGCCAGCAGCTCTGGACTAGCGGGAAACAATGAGCAGTTCTTC. Amino acid sequence: CASSSGLAGNNEQFF.

This sequence joins TRBV7-2 and TRBJ1-5; D unclear. V was cut by 3 bases and J by 1 base, with 4 bases left in between. The V gene's germline CDR1 is SGHTA and CDR2 FQGNSA. The CDR3 length is 13 residues. The CDR3 region has the DNA TGTGCCAGCAGCTTGCGGAGCAATCAGCCCCAGCATTTT. This codes for CASSLRSNQPQHF.

This clone was seen once. This chain joins TRBV5-4 and TRBJ2-7, with TRBD2 identical over 7 bases. The length of the CDR3 is 13 residues. Germline V gives CDR1 SGHNT, CDR2 YYREEE (reference sequence). Germline trimming cut 4 bases from V and 2 bases from J; bases unmatched to any gene: 3. CDR3 bases: TGTGCCAGCAGCACCGGACTAGCCTACGAGCAGTACTTC. It yields the protein CASSTGLAYEQYF.

The chain carries TRBV7-9 and TRBJ1-2, with 7 bases identical to TRBD1. The V gene's germline CDR1 is SEHNR and CDR2 FQNEAQ (reference sequence). V gave up 4 bases and J gave up 5 bases; unmatched junction bases: 10. CDR3 length: 15 residues. For the CDR3, the DNA is TGTGCCAGCAGCTCGGGACAGCCATTGGGGTATGGCTACACCTTC. Translated: CASSSGQPLGYGYTF.

V gene TRBV27 combines with J gene TRBJ1-4; D is undetermined. This CDR3 spans 14 amino acids. V dropped 1 base and J dropped 8 bases, with 11 bases sitting between them. Per germline, CDR1 MNHEY and CDR2 SMNVEV (reference sequence). The CDR3 is CASSLFPRNEKLFF. The CDR3 region has the DNA TGTGCCAGCAGTTTATTCCCGCGTAACGAAAAACTGTTTTTT.

The chain employs TRBV28 and TRBJ1-5; D may be TRBD1 (6 bases). CDR3 size: 11 residues. Germline assignment: CDR1 MDHEN and CDR2 SYDVKM. Trimming took off 6 bases at V and 9 bases at J, with 9 bases between the two ends. CDR3 residues: CASSLTGPQHF. CDR3 bases: TGTGCCAGCAGCCTGACAGGGCCCCAGCATTTT.

The CDR3 coding sequence is TGTGCCAGCAGTGAATTTGAGATCGAATCCTACGAGCAGTACTTC. It is translated as CASSEFEIESYEQYF. This chain joins TRBV2 and TRBJ2-7; unclear D gene. With 2 bases removed from V and 1 base from J, the gap between germline ends came to 12 bases. In germline, CDR1 is SNHLY, CDR2 FYNNEI. The CDR3 consists of 15 residues.

V and J are TRBV15 and TRBJ1-1; tentatively, D is TRBD1 (5 bases). Trimming left V 0 bases short and J 0 bases short, with 20 bases between. CDR3 length equals 19 residues. Germline values: CDR1 LNHNV, CDR2 YYDKDF (reference sequence). This CDR3 reads CATSRDRGLRSGVNTEAFF. The CDR3 nucleotides read TGTGCCACCAGCAGAGATAGGGGACTTCGCTCGGGGGTGAACACTGAAGCTTTCTTT.

The J gene is TRBJ2-7, the V gene TRBV5-1; 7 nucleotides align to TRBD2. The J segment lost 6 bases and the V segment lost 5 bases, leaving 8 bases of the junction unmatched. Per the germline V gene, CDR1 is SGHRS and CDR2 is YFSETQ. This CDR3 has 13 residues. This CDR3 reads CASRRTSASEQYF. The DNA for the CDR3 is TGCGCCAGCAGGAGGACTAGTGCCAGCGAGCAGTACTTC.